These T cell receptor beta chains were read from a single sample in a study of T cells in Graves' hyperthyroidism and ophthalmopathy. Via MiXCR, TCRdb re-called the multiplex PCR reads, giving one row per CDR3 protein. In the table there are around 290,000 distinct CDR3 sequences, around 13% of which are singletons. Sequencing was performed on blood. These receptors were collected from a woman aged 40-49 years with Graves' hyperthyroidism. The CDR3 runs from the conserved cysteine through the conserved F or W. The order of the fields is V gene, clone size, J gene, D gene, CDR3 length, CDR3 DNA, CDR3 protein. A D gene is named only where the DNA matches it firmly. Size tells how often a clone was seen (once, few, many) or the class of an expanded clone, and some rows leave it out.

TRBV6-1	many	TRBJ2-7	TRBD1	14	TGTGCCAGCAGCAGGGACAGGGTCGAATACGAGCAGTACTTC	CASSRDRVEYEQYF
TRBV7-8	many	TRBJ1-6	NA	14	TGTGCCAGCAGCTTAGAGGAAAATAATTCACCCCTCCACTTT	CASSLEENNSPLHF
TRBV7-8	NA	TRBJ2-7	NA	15	TGTGCCAGCAGCGAACGACCCACGAGCTCCTACGAGCAGTACTTC	CASSERPTSSYEQYF
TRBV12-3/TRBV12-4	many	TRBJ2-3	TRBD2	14	TGTGCCACCCAGCGGGAGTGGAACCGGGATACGCAGTATTTT	CATQREWNRDTQYF
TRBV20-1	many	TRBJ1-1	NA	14	TGCAGTGCTATCTGGGCCGCAGAGTCCACTGAAGCTTTCTTT	CSAIWAAESTEAFF
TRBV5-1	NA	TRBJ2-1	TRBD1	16	TGCGCCAGCAGCTTGGAAGGGACAGGGGTAGGAGGTGAGCAGTTCTTC	CASSLEGTGVGGEQFF
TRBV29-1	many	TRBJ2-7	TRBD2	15	TGCAGCGTTGAACGGGAGGGGACAAACACCTACGAGCAGTACTTC	CSVEREGTNTYEQYF
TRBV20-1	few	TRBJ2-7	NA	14	TGCAGTGCTAGAGATACGACATTTTCCTACGAGCAGTACTTC	CSARDTTFSYEQYF
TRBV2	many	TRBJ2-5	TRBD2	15	TGTGCCAGCAGTATGTCTAGCGGGAGGACCGAGACCCAGTACTTC	CASSMSSGRTETQYF
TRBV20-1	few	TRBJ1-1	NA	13	TGCAGTGCTAGAGGGGAGGGGGGCGCTGAAGCTTTCTTT	CSARGEGGAEAFF
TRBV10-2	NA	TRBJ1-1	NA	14	TGCGCCAGCAGCCAGACCCTAATGGGCACTGAAGCTTTCTTT	CASSQTLMGTEAFF
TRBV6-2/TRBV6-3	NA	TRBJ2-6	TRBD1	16	TGTGCCAGCAGCTCAACAGGGGGCGCTGGGGCCAACGTCCTGACTTTC	CASSSTGGAGANVLTF
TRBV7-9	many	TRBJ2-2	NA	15	TGTGCCAGCATCCCCGGTGGCGGTACTTCCGGGGAGCTGTTTTTT	CASIPGGGTSGELFF
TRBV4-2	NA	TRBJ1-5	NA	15	TGTGCCAGCAGCCAAGAGGATAGTGGGGGTTCGCCCCAGCATTTT	CASSQEDSGGSPQHF
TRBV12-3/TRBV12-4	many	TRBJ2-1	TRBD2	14	TGTGCCAGCACCCCCGGACTAGCGGGGGATGAGCAGTTCTTC	CASTPGLAGDEQFF
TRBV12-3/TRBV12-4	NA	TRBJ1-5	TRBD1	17	TGTGCCAGCTCACCCGCGGACAGGGTATATAGCAATCAGCCCCAGCATTTT	CASSPADRVYSNQPQHF
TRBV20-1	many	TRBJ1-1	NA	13	TGCAGTGCTAGACAGGCCCGGAGCACTGAAGCTTTCTTT	CSARQARSTEAFF
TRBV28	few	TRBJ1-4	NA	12	TGTGCCAGCAGTGGAGGGGTTGAAAAACTGTTTTTT	CASSGGVEKLFF
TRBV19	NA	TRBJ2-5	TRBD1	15	TGTGCCAGTAGTGCAAACAGGGGGCTTGGGGAGACCCAGTACTTC	CASSANRGLGETQYF
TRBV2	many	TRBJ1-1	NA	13	TGTGCCAGCAGCCCAAGTCAGAACACTGAAGCTTTCTTT	CASSPSQNTEAFF
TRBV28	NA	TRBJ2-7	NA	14	TGTGCCAGCAGGTTGGACATTTTCTCCTACGAGCAGTACTTC	CASRLDIFSYEQYF
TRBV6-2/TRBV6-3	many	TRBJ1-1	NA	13	TGTGCCAGCAGATCCCTTTATCGGGGTGAAGCTTTCTTT	CASRSLYRGEAFF
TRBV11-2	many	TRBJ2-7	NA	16	TGTGCCAGCAGCTTAGGAGGTGGGAGAGGAACCTACGAGCAGTACTTC	CASSLGGGRGTYEQYF
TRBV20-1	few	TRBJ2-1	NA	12	TGCAGTGCTCCGGACAACCACAATGAGCAGTTCTTC	CSAPDNHNEQFF
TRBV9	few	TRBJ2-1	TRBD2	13	TGTGCCAGCAGCGTAGAGGGGACTAGTCAACAGTTCTTC	CASSVEGTSQQFF
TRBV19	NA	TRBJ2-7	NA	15	TGTGCCAGTAGTATCGGGGCTAGGAGTGGCTACGAGCAGTACTTC	CASSIGARSGYEQYF
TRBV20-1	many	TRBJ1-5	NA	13	TGCAGTGGGGGGGATGGTGGCAATCAGCCCCAGCATTTT	CSGGDGGNQPQHF
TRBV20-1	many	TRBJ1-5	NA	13	TGCAGTGCTAGATCAGGGGTGAATCAGCCCCAGCATTTT	CSARSGVNQPQHF
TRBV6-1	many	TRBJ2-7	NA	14	TGTGCCAGCAGGTCCAGGGGTATAACCTACGAGCAGTACTTC	CASRSRGITYEQYF
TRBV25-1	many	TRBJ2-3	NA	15	TGTGCCAGCAGTGATTCGACAGTCCTCACAGATACGCAGTATTTT	CASSDSTVLTDTQYF